Listed below are T cell receptor beta chains from one sample, sequenced in a study of metastatic and nonmetastatic thyroid tumors. Through MiXCR, TCRdb re-clonotyped the PCR reads. Of approximately 22,000 clones in the sample, 13% were seen once. The sequencing sample was made of blood. These receptors were collected from a female donor with papillary thyroid cancer or a benign thyroid nodule (not recorded which). Some clones in this sample may be carry-over from other donors' samples. Each CDR3 is given with its conserved first and last residue. Each record gives: clone size, J gene, D gene, V gene, CDR3 protein, CDR3 DNA. D genes are given only for firm matches. For some rows the clone size is stated as once, few or many, or as a class when expanded; others skip it.

few,TRBJ2-7,TRBD2,TRBV28,CASSSGLAGSYEQYF,TGTGCCAGCAGTTCGGGACTAGCGGGATCCTACGAGCAGTACTTC
medium-sized,TRBJ2-3,TRBD2,TRBV12-5,CASGLGLAGDTQYF,TGTGCTAGTGGTTTGGGACTAGCGGGAGATACGCAGTATTTT
many,TRBJ2-7,.,TRBV27,CASSLGLGGDHEQYF,TGTGCCAGCAGTCTTGGACTAGGGGGGGACCACGAGCAGTACTTC
medium-sized,TRBJ2-6,.,TRBV12-3/TRBV12-4,CASSLRGTGANVLTF,TGTGCCAGCAGTTTAAGGGGTACAGGGGCCAACGTCCTGACTTTC
.,TRBJ2-7,TRBD2,TRBV7-8,CASIPSLAGGPGRHYF,TGTGCCAGCATCCCTTCCCTAGCGGGAGGGCCGGGGAGGCACTACTTC
many,TRBJ1-1,.,TRBV2,CASTIGQGNTEAFF,TGTGCCAGCACGATTGGGCAGGGGAACACTGAAGCTTTCTTT
medium-sized,TRBJ2-6,TRBD1,TRBV12-3/TRBV12-4,CASSRQGALSGANVLTF,TGTGCCAGCAGTCGACAGGGGGCGTTATCTGGGGCCAACGTCCTGACTTTC
many,TRBJ2-5,.,TRBV9,CASSVDGPGPKETQYF,TGTGCCAGCAGCGTAGACGGTCCGGGACCCAAAGAGACCCAGTACTTC
few,TRBJ1-1,.,TRBV10-3,CAISERVSEGNTEAFF,TGTGCCATCAGTGAGAGGGTATCGGAGGGGAACACTGAAGCTTTCTTT
many,TRBJ2-1,TRBD2,TRBV27,CASSLLPSGYNEQFF,TGTGCCAGCAGTTTACTTCCTAGCGGTTACAATGAGCAGTTCTTC
many,TRBJ1-6,.,TRBV9,CASSTRGDYNSPLHF,TGTGCCAGCAGCACCCGGGGGGACTATAATTCACCCCTCCACTTT
many,TRBJ2-5,TRBD1,TRBV6-5,CASSYVNRGLQETQYF,TGTGCCAGCAGTTACGTAAACAGGGGGCTCCAAGAGACCCAGTACTTC
many,TRBJ2-2,.,TRBV18,CASSTLPRSSPGQLNTGELFF,TGTGCCAGCTCCACTTTGCCCCGCAGTTCTCCGGGGCAGTTGAACACCGGGGAGCTGTTTTTT
many,TRBJ2-7,TRBD2,TRBV20-1,CSVSGTSGRKYEQYF,TGCAGTGTGTCCGGGACTAGCGGGAGGAAGTACGAGCAGTACTTC
many,TRBJ2-6,TRBD2,TRBV7-9,CASSFGGFGSGANVLTF,TGTGCCAGCAGCTTCGGGGGGTTCGGGTCTGGGGCCAACGTCCTGACTTTC
many,TRBJ1-2,TRBD1,TRBV28,CASWSGTDNYGYTF,TGTGCCAGCTGGTCCGGGACAGACAACTATGGCTACACCTTC
once,TRBJ1-5,TRBD1,TRBV4-1,CASSQDRETGGIGQPQHF,TGCGCCAGCAGCCAAGATAGGGAGACAGGGGGGATTGGACAGCCCCAGCATTTT
many,TRBJ1-1,.,TRBV24-1,CAIAIGPHWNTEAFF,TGTGCCATCGCCATCGGGCCGCATTGGAACACTGAAGCTTTCTTT
many,TRBJ2-2,.,TRBV9,CASSVAPSGTGELFF,TGTGCCAGCAGCGTAGCGCCTAGTGGCACCGGGGAGCTGTTTTTT
many,TRBJ2-2,.,TRBV7-3,CASSPWTAQRTGELFF,TGTGCCAGCAGCCCGTGGACAGCTCAGAGAACCGGGGAGCTGTTTTTT
medium-sized,TRBJ1-6,.,TRBV27,CASSLLAGWGIDSPLHF,TGTGCCAGCAGTTTATTGGCGGGCTGGGGAATTGACTCACCCCTCCACTTT
many,TRBJ2-5,TRBD2,TRBV5-1,CASSLMTGTTSGETQYF,TGCGCCAGCAGCTTAATGACCGGGACTACGAGTGGAGAGACCCAGTACTTC
many,TRBJ1-1,TRBD1,TRBV20-1,CSAGLHQDRGPKGTEAFF,TGCAGTGCTGGACTACACCAGGACAGGGGCCCCAAGGGCACTGAAGCTTTCTTT
many,TRBJ1-2,.,TRBV28,CASSPFGGGGPYTF,TGTGCCAGCAGTCCCTTCGGGGGGGGCGGCCCCTACACCTTC
many,TRBJ2-3,TRBD1,TRBV7-2,CASSPVRRGRVSTDTQYF,TGTGCCAGCAGCCCGGTTCGCAGGGGGCGTGTATCTACAGATACGCAGTATTTT
many,TRBJ2-1,TRBD2,TRBV19,CASSIDGGRGEQFF,TGTGCCAGTAGTATAGATGGAGGGAGGGGTGAGCAGTTCTTC
.,TRBJ2-3,.,TRBV12-3/TRBV12-4,CATLGETDTQYF,TGTGCCACCCTGGGGGAAACAGATACGCAGTATTTT
many,TRBJ2-2,.,TRBV5-4,CASSFLPAGELFF,TGTGCCAGCAGCTTCCTTCCTGCCGGGGAGCTGTTTTTT
many,TRBJ1-2,TRBD1,TRBV20-1,CSARDRRDSKVYGYTF,TGCAGTGCTAGAGATCGGAGGGACAGTAAAGTCTATGGCTACACCTTC